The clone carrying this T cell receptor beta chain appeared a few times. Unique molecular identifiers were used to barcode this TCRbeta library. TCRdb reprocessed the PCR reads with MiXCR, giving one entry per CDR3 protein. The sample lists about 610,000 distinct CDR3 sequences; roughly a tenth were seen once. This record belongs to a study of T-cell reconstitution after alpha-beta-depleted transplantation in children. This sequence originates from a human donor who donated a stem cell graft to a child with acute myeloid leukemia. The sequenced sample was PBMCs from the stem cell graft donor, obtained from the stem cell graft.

The CDR3 DNA sequence: TGCAGCGCTGTGGACTCGAGTCAAGCTTTCTTT. Translating gives CSAVDSSQAFF. The gene calls are TRBV29-1 and TRBJ1-1, with unresolved D. CDR1 and CDR2 (germline): SQVTM, ANQGSEA. V gave up 7 bases and J gave up 9 bases, with 15 bases separating them. The CDR3 consists of 11 residues.